This T cell receptor beta chain was retrieved from a study of cytomegalovirus exposure and HLA in healthy donors. Study-level findings and limits: Later on, a genetic analysis was performed. It linked a missense variant in DCLRE1C with V- and J-gene trimming of TCR beta.

It was with 60 Vbeta and 13 Jbeta primers that the PCR ran. Some clones are missing from TCRdb's copy, which holds only in-frame ones; the method was immunoSEQ multiplex PCR. This sample's clone table lists fewer than 250,000 clones. Concerning this clone itself: The antigen is not known.

This TCR derives from a woman aged 30 to 39 in good health and CMV-seropositive. The sequencing input was PBMCs.

The CDR3 sequence: CASRTSGSSYEQYF. CDR3 coding DNA: TGTGCCAGCAGGACTAGCGGAAGCTCCTACGAGCAGTACTTC. J is TRBJ2-7 and V is TRBV28; 9 nucleotides align to TRBD2. This CDR3 has 14 residues. Trimming at V came to 6 bases and at J to 0 bases, leaving 3 bases not matched to a gene. Germline V gives CDR1 MDHEN, CDR2 SYDVKM.